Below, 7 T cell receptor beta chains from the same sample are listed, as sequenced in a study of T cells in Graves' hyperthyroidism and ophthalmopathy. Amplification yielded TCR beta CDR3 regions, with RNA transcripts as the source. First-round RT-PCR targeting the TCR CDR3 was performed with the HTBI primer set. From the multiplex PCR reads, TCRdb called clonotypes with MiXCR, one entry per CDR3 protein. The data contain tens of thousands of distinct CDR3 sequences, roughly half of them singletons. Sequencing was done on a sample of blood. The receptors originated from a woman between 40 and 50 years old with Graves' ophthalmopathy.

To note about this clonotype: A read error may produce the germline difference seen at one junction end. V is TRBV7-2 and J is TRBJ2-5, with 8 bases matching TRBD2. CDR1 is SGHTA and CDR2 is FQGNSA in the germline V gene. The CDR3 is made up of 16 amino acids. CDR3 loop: CASSLEPGGRMETQYF. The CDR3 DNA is TGTGCTAGCAGCTTAGAACCGGGGGGGCGGATGGAGACCCAGTACTTC.

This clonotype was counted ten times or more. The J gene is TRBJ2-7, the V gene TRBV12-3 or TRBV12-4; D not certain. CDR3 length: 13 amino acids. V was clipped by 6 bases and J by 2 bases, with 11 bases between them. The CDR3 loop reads CASRSDEAYEQYF. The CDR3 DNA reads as TGTGCCAGCAGGAGCGACGAAGCCTACGAGCAGTACTTC.

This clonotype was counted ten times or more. CDR3 protein: CASSARRIGGELFF. The CDR3, as DNA: TGTGCCAGCAGCGCCCGACGGATTGGCGGGGAGCTGTTTTTT. This chain links TRBV9 with TRBJ2-2; D is ambiguous. Germline assignment: CDR1 SGDLS and CDR2 YYNGEE. CDR3 length: 14 residues. Trimming shortened V by 3 bases and J by 7 bases, and 13 bases separated the two germline ends. Combining the CDR3 with reference TRBV9 and TRBJ2-2 gives the whole variable domain DSGVTQTPKHLITATGQRVTLRCSPRSGDLSVYWYQQSLDQGLQFLIQYYNGEERAKGNILERFSAQQFPDLHSELNLSSLELGDSALYFCASSARRIGGELFFGEGSRLTVL.

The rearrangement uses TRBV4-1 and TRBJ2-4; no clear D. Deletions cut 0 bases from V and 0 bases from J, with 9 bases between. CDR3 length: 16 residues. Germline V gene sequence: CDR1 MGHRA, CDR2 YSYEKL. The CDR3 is CASSQEAPLAKNIQYF. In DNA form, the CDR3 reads TGCGCCAGCAGCCAAGAAGCCCCCCTAGCCAAAAACATTCAGTACTTC.

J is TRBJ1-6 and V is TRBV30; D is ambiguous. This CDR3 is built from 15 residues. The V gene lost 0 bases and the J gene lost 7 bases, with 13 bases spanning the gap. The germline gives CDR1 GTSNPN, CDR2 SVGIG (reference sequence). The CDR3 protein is CAWSVIQPGNSPLHF. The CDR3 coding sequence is TGTGCCTGGAGTGTTATACAGCCTGGGAATTCACCCCTCCACTTT.

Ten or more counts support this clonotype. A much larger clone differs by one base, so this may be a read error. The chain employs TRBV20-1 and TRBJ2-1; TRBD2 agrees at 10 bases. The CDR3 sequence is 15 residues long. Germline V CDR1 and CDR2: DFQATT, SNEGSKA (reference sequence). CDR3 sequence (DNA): TGCGGTGCTAGAGACAGCGGGGGGGCCGACTATGAGCAGTTCTTC. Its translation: CGARDSGGADYEQFF.

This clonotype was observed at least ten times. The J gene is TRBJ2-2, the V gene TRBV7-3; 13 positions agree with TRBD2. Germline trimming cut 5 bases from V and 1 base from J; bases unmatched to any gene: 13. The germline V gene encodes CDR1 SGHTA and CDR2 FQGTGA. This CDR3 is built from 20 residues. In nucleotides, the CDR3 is TGTGCCAGCAGCCCTCGAGGACTAGCGGGAGTAGCGGGGAACACCGGGGAGCTGTTTTTT. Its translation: CASSPRGLAGVAGNTGELFF.